The clone carrying this T cell receptor beta chain was counted many times. Its antigen remains unknown. For the diagnoses, clinical symptoms, serum thyroxine and TRAb, thyroid ultrasound and orbital computed tomography were used. It was 8.5 to 10 ml of fresh peripheral blood that supplied the PBMCs. The V end was cut by 2 bases, the J end by 4 bases, with 7 bases between. CDR1 MNHEY and CDR2 SMNVEV come from the germline V gene (reference sequence). CDR3 length: 13 amino acids. The sample belongs to a study of T cells in Graves' hyperthyroidism and ophthalmopathy. Study observations and caveats: Ophthalmopathy and stable hyperthyroidism were separated by a 13 V-J model. Ophthalmopathy was identified by the model a median about seven months ahead of onset.

RNA transcripts gave rise to amplified TCR beta CDR3 regions. The TCR CDR3 first-round RT-PCR relied on the HTBI primer set. TCRdb fed the multiplex PCR reads into MiXCR, producing one record per CDR3 protein. This sample has fewer than 800,000 distinct CDR3 sequences, with 16% found just once. The rearrangement uses TRBV27 and TRBJ2-3; no reliable D call. This receptor was taken from a man aged 18 to 30 with Graves' hyperthyroidism. The sequencing sample was made of blood. The CDR3 DNA sequence: TGTGCCAGCAGTTTACTCCTTGCAGATACGCAGTATTTT. Residues: CASSLLLADTQYF.